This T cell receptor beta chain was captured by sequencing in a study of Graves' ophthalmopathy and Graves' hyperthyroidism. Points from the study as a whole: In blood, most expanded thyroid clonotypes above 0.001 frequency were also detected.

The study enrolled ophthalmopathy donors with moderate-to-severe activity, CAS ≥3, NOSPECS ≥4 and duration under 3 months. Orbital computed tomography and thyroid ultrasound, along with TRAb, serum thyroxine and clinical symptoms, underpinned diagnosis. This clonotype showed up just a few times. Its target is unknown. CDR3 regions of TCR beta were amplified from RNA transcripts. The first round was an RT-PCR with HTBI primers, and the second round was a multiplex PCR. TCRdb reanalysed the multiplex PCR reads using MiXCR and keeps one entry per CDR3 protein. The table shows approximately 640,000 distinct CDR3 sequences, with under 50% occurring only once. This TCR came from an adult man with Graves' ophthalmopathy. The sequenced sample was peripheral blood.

The CDR3 loop is CASRALQNQETQYF. The CDR3 DNA follows: TGCGCCAGCAGGGCGTTGCAAAACCAAGAGACCCAGTACTTC. The chain couples TRBV5-1 to TRBJ2-5; D is undetermined. Trimming took 5 bases from V and 0 from J, leaving 11 bases between them. This CDR3 region has 14 residues. Per germline, CDR1 SGHRS and CDR2 YFSETQ.